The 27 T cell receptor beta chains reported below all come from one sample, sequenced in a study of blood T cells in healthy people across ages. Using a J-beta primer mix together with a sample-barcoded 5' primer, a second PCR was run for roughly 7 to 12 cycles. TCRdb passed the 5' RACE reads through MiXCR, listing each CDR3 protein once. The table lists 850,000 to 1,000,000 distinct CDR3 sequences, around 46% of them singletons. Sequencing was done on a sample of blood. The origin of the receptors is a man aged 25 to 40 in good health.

CDR3: CSVHHAGDTQYF. The CDR3 nucleotides are TGCAGCGTTCACCACGCGGGAGATACGCAGTATTTT. The chain has TRBV29-1 and TRBJ2-3; maybe TRBD2 (5 bases). CDR3 length: 12 residues. Germline values: CDR1 SQVTM, CDR2 ANQGSEA. Trimming cost V 5 bases and J 5 bases, with 11 bases left between them.

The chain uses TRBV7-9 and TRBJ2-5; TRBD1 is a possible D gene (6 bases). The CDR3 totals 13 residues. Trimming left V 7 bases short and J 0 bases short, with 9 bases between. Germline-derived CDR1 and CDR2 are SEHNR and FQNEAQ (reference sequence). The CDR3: CASTTGYQETQYF. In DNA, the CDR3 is TGTGCCAGCACCACAGGGTACCAAGAGACCCAGTACTTC.

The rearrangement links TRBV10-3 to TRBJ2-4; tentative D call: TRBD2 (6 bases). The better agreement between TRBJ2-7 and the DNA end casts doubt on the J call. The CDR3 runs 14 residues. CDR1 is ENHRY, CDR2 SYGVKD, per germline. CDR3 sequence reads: CAISKGLLGDEQYF. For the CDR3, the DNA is TGTGCCATCAGTAAGGGACTCCTCGGGGACGAGCAGTACTTC.

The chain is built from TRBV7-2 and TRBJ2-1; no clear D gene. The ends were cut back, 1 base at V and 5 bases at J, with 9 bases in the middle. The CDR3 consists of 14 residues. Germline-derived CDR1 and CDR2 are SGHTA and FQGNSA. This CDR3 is CTSSLDSENNEQFF. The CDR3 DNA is TGTACCAGCAGCTTAGACAGTGAGAACAATGAGCAGTTCTTC.

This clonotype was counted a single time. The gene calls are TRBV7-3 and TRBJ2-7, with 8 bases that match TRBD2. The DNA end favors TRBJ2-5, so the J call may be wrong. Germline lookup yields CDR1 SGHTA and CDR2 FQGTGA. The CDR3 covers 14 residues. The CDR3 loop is CASSPSGRGETQYF. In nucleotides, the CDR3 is TGTGCCAGCAGCCCAAGCGGGAGAGGGGAGACCCAGTACTTC.

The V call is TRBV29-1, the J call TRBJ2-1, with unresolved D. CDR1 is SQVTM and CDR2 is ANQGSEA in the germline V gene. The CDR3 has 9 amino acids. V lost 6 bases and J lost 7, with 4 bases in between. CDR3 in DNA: TGCAGCGTGGAAAATGAGCAGTTCTTC. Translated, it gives CSVENEQFF.

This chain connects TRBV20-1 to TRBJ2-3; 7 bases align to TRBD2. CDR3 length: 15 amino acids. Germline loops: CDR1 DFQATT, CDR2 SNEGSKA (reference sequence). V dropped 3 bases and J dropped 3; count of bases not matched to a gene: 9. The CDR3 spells CSASSSGEGTDTQYF. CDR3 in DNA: TGCAGTGCTAGTTCCAGCGGGGAAGGGACAGATACGCAGTATTTT.

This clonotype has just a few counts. CDR3 residues: CASSSTGGTNEKLFF. The CDR3, as DNA: TGTGCCAGCAGCTCGACTGGGGGGACTAATGAAAAACTGTTTTTT. The V call is TRBV7-9, the J call TRBJ1-4; a weak D match, TRBD1 (5 bases). Deletions cut 4 bases from V and 2 bases from J, with 11 bases between. Per germline, CDR1 SEHNR and CDR2 FQNEAQ (reference sequence). The CDR3 extends over 15 amino acids.

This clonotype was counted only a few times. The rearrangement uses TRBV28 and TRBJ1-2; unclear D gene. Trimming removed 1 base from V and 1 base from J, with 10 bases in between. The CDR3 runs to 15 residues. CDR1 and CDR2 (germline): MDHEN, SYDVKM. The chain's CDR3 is CASSLSADGNYGYTF. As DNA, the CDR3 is TGTGCCAGCAGTTTATCCGCGGACGGTAACTATGGCTACACCTTC.

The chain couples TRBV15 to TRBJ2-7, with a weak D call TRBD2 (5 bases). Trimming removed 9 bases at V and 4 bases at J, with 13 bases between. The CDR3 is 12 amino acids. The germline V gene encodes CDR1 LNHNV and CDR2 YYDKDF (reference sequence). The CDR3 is CATSLPGYEQYF. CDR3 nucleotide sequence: TGTGCCACTTCGCTGCCGGGATACGAGCAGTACTTC. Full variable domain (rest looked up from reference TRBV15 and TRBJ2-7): DAMVIQNPRYQVTQFGKPVTLSCSQTLNHNVMYWYQQKSSQAPKLLFHYYDKDFNNEADTPDNFQSRRPNTSFCFLDIRSPGLGDTAMYLCATSLPGYEQYFGPGTRLTVT.

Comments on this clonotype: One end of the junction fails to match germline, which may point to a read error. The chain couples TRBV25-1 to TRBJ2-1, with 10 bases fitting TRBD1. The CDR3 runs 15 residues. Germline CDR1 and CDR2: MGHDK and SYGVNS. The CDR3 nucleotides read TGTGCCAGCGGTGATCCGGGACAGGGGCGCAACGAGCAGTTCTTC. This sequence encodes CASGDPGQGRNEQFF.

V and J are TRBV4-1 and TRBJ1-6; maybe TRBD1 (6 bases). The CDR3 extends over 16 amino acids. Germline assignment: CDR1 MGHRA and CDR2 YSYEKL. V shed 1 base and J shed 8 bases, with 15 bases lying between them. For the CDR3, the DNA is TGCGCCAGCAGCCAAGTTGGTAGACAGGTAGATTCACCCCTCCACTTT. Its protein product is CASSQVGRQVDSPLHF.

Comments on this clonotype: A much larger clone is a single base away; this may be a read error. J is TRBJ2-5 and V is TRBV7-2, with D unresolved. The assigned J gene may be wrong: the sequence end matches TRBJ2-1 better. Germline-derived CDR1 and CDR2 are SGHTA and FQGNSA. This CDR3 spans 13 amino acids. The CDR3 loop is CASSPTRQETQFF. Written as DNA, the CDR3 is TGTGCCAGCAGTCCAACCAGGCAAGAGACCCAGTTCTTC.

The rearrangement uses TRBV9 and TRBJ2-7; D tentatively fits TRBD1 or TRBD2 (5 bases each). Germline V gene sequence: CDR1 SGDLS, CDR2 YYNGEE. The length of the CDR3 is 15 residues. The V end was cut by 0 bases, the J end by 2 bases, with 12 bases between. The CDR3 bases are TGTGCCAGCAGCGTAGAGCAGGGACCCACCTACGAGCAGTACTTC. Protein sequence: CASSVEQGPTYEQYF.

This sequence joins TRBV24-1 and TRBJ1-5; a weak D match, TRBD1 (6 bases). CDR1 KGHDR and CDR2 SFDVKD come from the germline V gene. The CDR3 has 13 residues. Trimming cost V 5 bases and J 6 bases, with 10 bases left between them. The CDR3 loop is CATSGQGTQPQHF. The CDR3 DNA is TGTGCCACCAGTGGGCAGGGGACTCAGCCCCAGCATTTT.

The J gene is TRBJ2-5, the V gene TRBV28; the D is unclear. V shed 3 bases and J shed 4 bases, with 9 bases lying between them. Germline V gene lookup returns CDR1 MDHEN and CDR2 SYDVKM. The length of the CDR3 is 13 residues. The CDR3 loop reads CASSFQAAETQYF. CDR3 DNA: TGTGCCAGCAGTTTTCAGGCGGCAGAGACCCAGTACTTC.

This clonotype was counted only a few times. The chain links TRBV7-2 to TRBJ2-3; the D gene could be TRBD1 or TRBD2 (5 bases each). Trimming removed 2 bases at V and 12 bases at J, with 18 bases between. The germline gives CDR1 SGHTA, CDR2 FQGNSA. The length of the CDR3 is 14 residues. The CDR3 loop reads CASSLRFRGDPQYF. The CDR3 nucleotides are TGTGCCAGCAGCTTACGATTCCGAGGGGACCCCCAGTATTTT.

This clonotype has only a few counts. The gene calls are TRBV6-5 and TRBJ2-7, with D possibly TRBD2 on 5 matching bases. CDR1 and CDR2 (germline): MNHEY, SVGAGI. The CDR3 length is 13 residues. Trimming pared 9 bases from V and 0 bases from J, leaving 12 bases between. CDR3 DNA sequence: TGTGCCAGTCGTCGGGGTGCCTCCTACGAGCAGTACTTC. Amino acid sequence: CASRRGASYEQYF.

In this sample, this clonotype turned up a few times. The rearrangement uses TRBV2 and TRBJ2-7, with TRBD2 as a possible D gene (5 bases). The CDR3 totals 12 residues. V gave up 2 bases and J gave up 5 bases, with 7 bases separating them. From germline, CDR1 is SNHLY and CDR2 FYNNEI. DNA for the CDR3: TGTGCCAGCAGTGAAACTAGTAACGAGCAGTACTTC. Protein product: CASSETSNEQYF.

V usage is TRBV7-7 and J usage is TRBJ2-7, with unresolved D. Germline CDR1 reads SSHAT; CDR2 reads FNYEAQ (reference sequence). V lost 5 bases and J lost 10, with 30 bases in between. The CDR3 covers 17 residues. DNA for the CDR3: TGTGCCAGCAGCCCGTTCGGGCCTCAAGAGGTGCGAGATACCCAGTACTTC. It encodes CASSPFGPQEVRDTQYF. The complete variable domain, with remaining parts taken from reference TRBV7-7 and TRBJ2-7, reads GAGVSQSPRYKVTKRGQDVTLRCDPISSHATLYWYQQALGQGPEFLTYFNYEAQPDKSGLPSDRFSAERPEGSISTLTIQRTEQRDSAMYRCASSPFGPQEVRDTQYFGPGTRLTVT.

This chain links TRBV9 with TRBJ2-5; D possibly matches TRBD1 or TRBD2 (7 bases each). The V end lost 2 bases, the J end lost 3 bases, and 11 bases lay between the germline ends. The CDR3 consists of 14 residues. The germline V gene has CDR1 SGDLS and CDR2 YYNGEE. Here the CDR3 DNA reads TGTGCCAGCAGCGTCGGGGGGACAGAAGAGACCCAGTACTTC. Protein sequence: CASSVGGTEETQYF.

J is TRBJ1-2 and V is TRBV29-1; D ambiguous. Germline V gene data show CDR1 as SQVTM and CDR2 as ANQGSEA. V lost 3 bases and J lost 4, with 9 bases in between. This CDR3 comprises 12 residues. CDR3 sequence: CSVELSIYGYTF. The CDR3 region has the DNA TGCAGCGTTGAGCTCAGTATCTATGGCTACACCTTC.

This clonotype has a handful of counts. The CDR3 nucleotides read TGCAGCGTTGTACATAAAGAGACCCAGTACTTC. Encoded protein: CSVVHKETQYF. This sequence joins TRBV29-1 and TRBJ2-5; D gene unclear. The CDR3 extends over 11 amino acids. Germline assignment: CDR1 SQVTM and CDR2 ANQGSEA. The V end was cut by 4 bases, the J end by 3 bases, with 6 bases between.

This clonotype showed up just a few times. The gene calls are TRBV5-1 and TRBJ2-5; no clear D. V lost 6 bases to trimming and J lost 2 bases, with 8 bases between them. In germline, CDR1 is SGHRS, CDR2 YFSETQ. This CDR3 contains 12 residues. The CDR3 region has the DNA TGCGCCAGCAAGTTAGAACAAGAGACCCAGTACTTC. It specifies CASKLEQETQYF. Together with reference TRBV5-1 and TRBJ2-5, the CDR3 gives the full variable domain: KAGVTQTPRYLIKTRGQQVTLSCSPISGHRSVSWYQQTPGQGLQFLFEYFSETQRNKGNFPGRFSGRQFSNSRSEMNVSTLELGDSALYLCASKLEQETQYFGPGTRLLVL.

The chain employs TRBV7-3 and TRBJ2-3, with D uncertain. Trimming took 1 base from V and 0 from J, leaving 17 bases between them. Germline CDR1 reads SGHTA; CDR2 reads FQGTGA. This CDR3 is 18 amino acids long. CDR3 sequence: CASSLSSMRGLSTDTQYF. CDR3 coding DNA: TGTGCCAGCAGCTTAAGTTCGATGCGTGGCCTAAGCACAGATACGCAGTATTTT.

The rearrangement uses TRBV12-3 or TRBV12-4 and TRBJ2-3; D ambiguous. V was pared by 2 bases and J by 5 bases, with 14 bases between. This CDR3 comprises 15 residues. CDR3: CASSLSAVSLDTQYF. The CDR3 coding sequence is TGTGCCAGCAGTTTATCGGCTGTCTCCTTAGATACGCAGTATTTT.

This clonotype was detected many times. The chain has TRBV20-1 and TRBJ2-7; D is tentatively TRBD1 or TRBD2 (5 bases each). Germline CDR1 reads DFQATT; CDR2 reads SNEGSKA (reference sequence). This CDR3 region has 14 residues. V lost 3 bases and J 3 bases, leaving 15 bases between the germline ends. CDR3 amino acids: CSASFPGRNYEQYF. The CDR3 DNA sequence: TGCAGTGCTAGTTTTCCGGGACGGAACTACGAGCAGTACTTC.